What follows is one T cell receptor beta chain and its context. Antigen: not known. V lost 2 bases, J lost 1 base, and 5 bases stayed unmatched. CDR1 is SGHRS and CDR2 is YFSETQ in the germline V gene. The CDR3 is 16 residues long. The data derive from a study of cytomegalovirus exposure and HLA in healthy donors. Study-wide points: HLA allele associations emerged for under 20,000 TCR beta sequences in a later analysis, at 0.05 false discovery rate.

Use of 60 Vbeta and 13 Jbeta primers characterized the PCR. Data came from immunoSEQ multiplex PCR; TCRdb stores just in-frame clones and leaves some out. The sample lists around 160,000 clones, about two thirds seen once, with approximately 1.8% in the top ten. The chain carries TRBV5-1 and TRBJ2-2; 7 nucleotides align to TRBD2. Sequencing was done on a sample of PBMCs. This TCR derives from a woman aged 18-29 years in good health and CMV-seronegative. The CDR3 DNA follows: TGCGCCAGCAGCTTCTCCGGGAGGCTGAACACCGGGGAGCTGTTTTTT. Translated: CASSFSGRLNTGELFF.